Listed here are 25 T cell receptor beta chains from one sample, sequenced in a study of cytomegalovirus exposure and HLA in healthy donors. The PCR was carried out with 60 Vbeta primers and 13 Jbeta primers. Profiled with immunoSEQ multiplex PCR; TCRdb holds only in-frame clones, not every one. The table lists approximately 150,000 clones, about 66% of them singletons. Sequences were obtained from PBMCs. These receptors all stem from a male donor in good health and CMV-seronegative.

This clone has just a few counts. The chain recombines TRBV7-2 with TRBJ1-2; perhaps TRBD1 as D (6 bases). The CDR3 covers 15 residues. Deletions cut 4 bases from V and 7 bases from J, with 19 bases between. CDR1 and CDR2 from the germline V gene are SGHTA and FQGNSA. The CDR3: CASSSQGHPESGYTF. CDR3 in DNA: TGTGCCAGCAGCTCACAGGGCCACCCGGAGTCTGGCTACACCTTC.

In this sample, this clone turned up a few times. The V call is TRBV6-1, the J call TRBJ1-1; D is ambiguous. Germline CDR1 reads MNHNS; CDR2 reads SASEGT. The ends were cut back, 6 bases at V and 0 bases at J, with 8 bases in the middle. This CDR3 has 13 residues. CDR3 DNA sequence: TGTGCCAGCAGCCCACTATTGAACACTGAAGCTTTCTTT. Protein sequence: CASSPLLNTEAFF.

The sample holds one count of this clone. CDR3 sequence: CASSITDYSNQPQHF. The CDR3 DNA is TGTGCCAGTAGTATAACAGATTATAGCAATCAGCCCCAGCATTTT. The V call is TRBV19, the J call TRBJ1-5; D remains ambiguous. The CDR3 sequence is 15 residues long. V was trimmed by 2 bases and J by 0 bases, leaving 8 bases between them. The V gene's germline CDR1 is LNHDA and CDR2 SQIVND (reference sequence).

The chain carries TRBV18 and TRBJ1-5; D is unresolved. Trimming removed 8 bases at V and 7 bases at J, with 15 bases between. Germline CDR1 is KGHSH and CDR2 is LQKENI. The CDR3 is made up of 13 amino acids. DNA of the CDR3: TGTGCCAGCACGACCCAGGAAAGACAGCCCCAGCATTTT. Its translation is CASTTQERQPQHF.

The chain couples TRBV6-5 to TRBJ2-2, with D unclear. V was cut by 0 bases and J by 10 bases, with 9 bases left in between. Germline CDR1 and CDR2: MNHEY and SVGAGI. This CDR3 has 13 amino acids. CDR3 sequence: CASSYSEQVELFF. Here the CDR3 DNA reads TGTGCCAGCAGTTACTCGGAGCAAGTGGAGCTGTTTTTT.

The V gene is TRBV11-2, the J gene TRBJ2-5; the match to TRBD1 covers 9 bases. The last part of the DNA fits TRBJ2-7 better; the J call may be wrong. This CDR3 is built from 15 residues. The germline gives CDR1 SGHAT, CDR2 FQNNGV. The CDR3: CASSSWTGVTYEQYF. CDR3 sequence (DNA): TGTGCCAGCAGCTCATGGACAGGGGTCACCTACGAGCAGTACTTC.

The chain carries TRBV4-3 and TRBJ1-6; no reliable D call. CDR1 and CDR2 from the germline V gene are LGHNA and YSLEER. Trimming left V 1 base short and J 0 bases short, with 7 bases between. The CDR3 is made up of 16 amino acids. The CDR3 reads CASSQALSSYNSPLHF. The CDR3, as DNA: TGCGCCAGCAGCCAAGCACTAAGCTCCTATAATTCACCCCTCCACTTT.

The genes are TRBV28 and TRBJ1-1; D not resolved. The length of the CDR3 is 14 residues. CDR1 and CDR2 from the germline V gene are MDHEN and SYDVKM. V lost 7 bases, J lost 3 bases, and 15 bases lay in between. CDR3 coding DNA: TGTGCCAGCATTGGTCCTCGAGGGTACACTGAAGCTTTCTTT. Its translation: CASIGPRGYTEAFF.

The V call is TRBV4-1, the J call TRBJ1-2, with TRBD1 matching 8 bases. With V trimmed by 0 bases and J by 0 bases, 3 bases remained unmatched. CDR3 length equals 16 residues. Germline CDR1 MGHRA, CDR2 YSYEKL. The CDR3 DNA sequence: TGCGCCAGCAGCCAAGAGGACAGGGTGACTAACTATGGCTACACCTTC. This translates into CASSQEDRVTNYGYTF.

The rearrangement uses TRBV7-9 and TRBJ2-5, with TRBD2 identical over 7 bases. The J segment lost 4 bases and the V segment lost 6 bases, leaving 5 bases of the junction unmatched. In germline, CDR1 is SEHNR, CDR2 FQNEAQ (reference sequence). The CDR3 is made up of 13 amino acids. The CDR3 sequence is CASSYGGVETQYF. CDR3 nucleotides: TGTGCCAGCAGTTATGGGGGGGTAGAGACCCAGTACTTC.

The genes are TRBV28 and TRBJ2-7; TRBD1 is a possible D gene (6 bases). V lost 2 bases, J lost 2 bases, and 13 bases lay in between. The CDR3 runs to 15 residues. Germline assignment: CDR1 MDHEN and CDR2 SYDVKM. The CDR3 DNA reads TGTGCCAGCAGTTTAAGGCAGGGGCTAACCTACGAGCAGTACTTC. Amino acids: CASSLRQGLTYEQYF.

The genes are TRBV19 and TRBJ2-1; 10 bases match TRBD2. The CDR3 totals 14 residues. V dropped 8 bases and J dropped 6; count of bases not matched to a gene: 7. The germline V gene has CDR1 LNHDA and CDR2 SQIVND (reference sequence). CDR3 sequence reads: CASRTSGETNEQFF. CDR3 nucleotide sequence: TGTGCCAGTCGCACTAGCGGGGAGACCAATGAGCAGTTCTTC.

This sequence joins TRBV25-1 and TRBJ2-5; maybe TRBD2 (5 bases). The end of the DNA aligns better with TRBJ2-7, so the J call may be wrong. The CDR3 is 16 amino acids. Germline CDR1 MGHDK, CDR2 SYGVNS. The DNA for the CDR3 is TGTGCCAGCAGTGATGAAAGGATTGGGAGCTCCTACGAGCAGTACTTC. This encodes CASSDERIGSSYEQYF.

This clone was counted a single time. The genes are TRBV11-2 and TRBJ2-3; perhaps TRBD1 as D (6 bases). CDR1 and CDR2 from the germline V gene are SGHAT and FQNNGV. With 4 bases removed from V and 3 bases from J, the gap between germline ends came to 17 bases. This CDR3 spans 16 amino acids. The CDR3 nucleotides read TGTGCCAGCAGCTGGGGGCAGGGCATGGGGACAGATACGCAGTATTTT. Protein sequence: CASSWGQGMGTDTQYF. The full variable domain, with the rest looked up from reference TRBV11-2 and TRBJ2-3, is EAGVAQSPRYKIIEKRQSVAFWCNPISGHATLYWYQQILGQGPKLLIQFQNNGVVDDSQLPKDRFSAERLKGVDSTLKIQPAKLEDSAVYLCASSWGQGMGTDTQYFGPGTRLTVL.

J is TRBJ2-5 and V is TRBV6-1, with 9 bases lining up with TRBD1. The end of the DNA fits TRBJ2-7 better, so the J call may be wrong. Germline lookup yields CDR1 MNHNS and CDR2 SASEGT. There are 13 residues in the CDR3. The CDR3 bases are TGTGCCAGTACCCGGGACAGGGTCTACGAGCAGTACTTC. It is translated as CASTRDRVYEQYF.

The V and J genes are TRBV19 and TRBJ1-5; weak D call: TRBD1 (6 bases). Trimming pared 6 bases from V and 3 bases from J, leaving 9 bases between. Germline assignment: CDR1 LNHDA and CDR2 SQIVND (reference sequence). The length of the CDR3 is 13 residues. The CDR3 DNA follows: TGTGCCAGTAGCGACAGGACCAATCAGCCCCAGCATTTT. Protein product: CASSDRTNQPQHF. Variable domain in full (rest from reference TRBV19 and TRBJ1-5): DGGITQSPKYLFRKEGQNVTLSCEQNLNHDAMYWYRQDPGQGLRLIYYSQIVNDFQKGDIAEGYSVSREKKESFPLTVTSAQKNPTAFYLCASSDRTNQPQHFGDGTRLSIL.

The CDR3 loop is CATSRDREPFYGYTF. CDR3 nucleotide sequence: TGTGCCACCAGCAGAGATCGAGAGCCCTTCTATGGCTACACCTTC. V is TRBV15 and J is TRBJ1-2, with D unclear. The germline V and J ends were trimmed by 0 bases and 4 bases, with 12 bases remaining between them. Germline V gene sequence: CDR1 LNHNV, CDR2 YYDKDF (reference sequence). CDR3 length: 15 amino acids.

Only one count was recorded for this clone. The V and J genes are TRBV5-6 and TRBJ1-2; D unclear. The CDR3 is 13 residues long. V gave up 4 bases and J gave up 5 bases, with 12 bases separating them. CDR1 and CDR2 from the germline V gene are SGHDT and YYEEEE. The CDR3 here is CASSLTRAYGYTF. The CDR3 DNA reads TGTGCCAGCAGCCTGACGAGGGCATATGGCTACACCTTC.

The rearrangement links TRBV11-1 to TRBJ1-2; no definite D call. The CDR3 contains 14 residues. Germline V lookup: CDR1 SGHAT, CDR2 FQDESV (reference sequence). Trimming took off 3 bases at V and 0 bases at J, with 8 bases between the two ends. The CDR3 bases are TGTGCCAGCAGCTTGACCGGAGCTAACTATGGCTACACCTTC. The encoded protein is CASSLTGANYGYTF.

This chain connects TRBV6-5 to TRBJ2-1; TRBD2 aligns across 10 bases. Germline assignment: CDR1 MNHEY and CDR2 SVGAGI. Trimming removed 2 bases from V and 4 bases from J; junction bases left unmatched: 5. This CDR3 has 16 amino acids. CDR3 residues: CASSYNSGGLYNEQFF. The CDR3 nucleotides read TGTGCCAGCAGTTACAATAGCGGGGGGCTGTACAATGAGCAGTTCTTC.

The chain uses TRBV7-9 and TRBJ2-5, with D perhaps TRBD2 (5 bases). The germline V gene encodes CDR1 SEHNR and CDR2 FQNEAQ (reference sequence). Trimming cost V 4 bases and J 9 bases, with 12 bases left between them. CDR3 length equals 12 residues. The CDR3 sequence is CASSSVFGAQYF. CDR3 bases: TGTGCCAGCAGCTCCGTTTTCGGGGCCCAGTACTTC.

This clone occurred a few times. The genes are TRBV5-1 and TRBJ1-2; 7 positions agree with TRBD1. This CDR3 has 12 residues. J was trimmed by 6 bases and V by 4 bases; bases with no gene match: 3. From germline, CDR1 is SGHRS and CDR2 YFSETQ. The CDR3 protein is CASSPGQDGYTF. The CDR3 nucleotides read TGCGCCAGCAGCCCTGGACAGGATGGCTACACCTTC.

This rearrangement joins TRBV7-2 to TRBJ2-3, with TRBD2 identical over 11 bases. V gave up 5 bases and J gave up 3 bases; unmatched junction bases: 7. In germline, CDR1 is SGHTA, CDR2 FQGNSA. This CDR3 has 16 amino acids. CDR3 in amino acids: CASSPVVAGGTDTQYF. CDR3 sequence (DNA): TGTGCCAGCAGCCCCGTGGTAGCGGGGGGGACAGATACGCAGTATTTT.

V gene TRBV5-6 combines with J gene TRBJ1-2; no reliable D call. V was clipped by 4 bases and J by 7 bases, with 14 bases between them. CDR3 length: 13 amino acids. Germline CDR1 is SGHDT and CDR2 is YYEEEE. The DNA of the CDR3 is TGTGCCAGCAGCCGAGGGCGGGTAGGTGGCTACACCTTC. It specifies CASSRGRVGGYTF.

This clone came up a few times. This chain joins TRBV6-1 and TRBJ1-5; D unclear. The CDR3 spans 15 residues. CDR1 is MNHNS and CDR2 is SASEGT in the germline V gene. The germline V and J ends were trimmed by 3 bases and 6 bases, with 15 bases remaining between them. CDR3 protein: CASSDRSLGFQPQHF. The CDR3 DNA reads TGTGCCAGCAGTGATCGAAGTCTAGGATTTCAGCCCCAGCATTTT.